The TCR beta chain described here comes from a study of T-cell memory formation after mild COVID-19. There are a few counts of this clonotype. TCRdb re-called the 5' RACE reads through MiXCR, storing one row per CDR3 protein. Among about 150,000 distinct CDR3 sequences, 10% to 15% were seen once, and the ten largest hold roughly 3.3%. The CDR3 is 16 amino acids. The germline gives CDR1 SGHVS, CDR2 FQNEAQ. V dropped 1 base and J dropped 4 bases, with 14 bases sitting between them. This clonotype was sampled from a man aged 18 to 30 who had mild COVID-19 (a few samples of this study predate the infection). Cell type and time point are not known. Sequencing input: PBMCs or a T cell subset sorted from them (not recorded which). The rearrangement links TRBV7-8 to TRBJ2-4; D call uncertain. CDR3 region: CASSLVDPGLKNIQYF. The CDR3 DNA sequence: TGTGCCAGCAGCTTAGTAGATCCGGGCCTAAAAAACATTCAGTACTTC.